The entry that follows covers one TCR beta chain sequence. The sample comes from a study of blood T cell repertoires in COVID-19. Study in general: The United States, Italy and Spain supplied acute and convalescent COVID-19 samples. The cDNA or gDNA used as material had been derived from T cells, B-cell-depleted T cells, or PBMCs.

During active infection, Seattle patients enrolled and were then monitored through disease. CDR1 is SGHVS and CDR2 is FNYEAQ in the germline V gene. This CDR3 region has 18 residues. The V end was cut by 5 bases, the J end by 3 bases, with 23 bases between. As handled by the study authors: Scientists estimated how many nucleated cells there were by amplifying reference gene primers. Using immunoSEQ multiplex PCR, the repertoire was profiled, and TCRdb retains in-frame clones only, with some absent. Clone size and V and J calls were adopted from that table, with D and trimming inferred from the DNA. The repertoire holds a few hundred thousand clones, with 86% as singletons.

This sequence was found in a woman aged 55-69 years with COVID-19, enrolled during active disease. Sequencing was performed on peripheral blood. The genes are TRBV7-6 and TRBJ2-1; D ambiguous. The CDR3 DNA is TGTGCCAGCAGCCTCCAGTTTTTCACCGCAGTTCTCTACAATGAGCAGTTCTTC. This gives the protein CASSLQFFTAVLYNEQFF.